Listed below are T cell receptor beta chains from one sample, sequenced in a study of CD8+CD57+ T cells in acquired aplastic anemia. A single record per CDR3 protein comes from TCRdb applying MiXCR to the reads. The sample yields about 190,000 distinct CDR3 sequences, just under 50% seen once. Material: sorted CD4+, CD8+, or CD8+CD57+ T cells (not recorded which) from PBMCs. The receptors originated from a human donor with aplastic anemia. CDR3s include the opening cysteine and the closing phenylalanine or tryptophan. A D gene is named only where the DNA matches it firmly. Size is stated for part of the rows, as once, few or many counts, or as a class when the clone is expanded.

size,V,D,J,DNA,CDR3
many,TRBV6-1,TRBD1,TRBJ2-7,TGTGCCAGCCGAAGGGACAGGACTACCTACGAGCAGTACTTC,CASRRDRTTYEQYF
many,TRBV6-5,NA,TRBJ1-6,TGTGCCAGCAGTTACGAGGGAAGCTATAATTCACCCCTCCACTTT,CASSYEGSYNSPLHF
many,TRBV9,NA,TRBJ1-1,TGTGCCAGCAGCGTTCAGGCAGGACAGCCAGCTTTCTTT,CASSVQAGQPAFF
many,TRBV6-1,NA,TRBJ2-7,TGTGCCAGCAGTCTAACCTCCGTCTACGAGCAGTACTTC,CASSLTSVYEQYF
NA,TRBV29-1,TRBD1,TRBJ1-3,TGCAGCGTTGATCGGGGGGACAGCTCTGGAAACACCATATATTTT,CSVDRGDSSGNTIYF
NA,TRBV19,TRBD1,TRBJ1-1,TGTGCCAGTAAAACGTCCGGGACAGGGCGGACTGAAGCTTTCTTT,CASKTSGTGRTEAFF
NA,TRBV7-3,TRBD2,TRBJ2-1,TGTGCCAGCAGCTTCCGGACTAGCGGGGGCAATGAGCAGTTCTTC,CASSFRTSGGNEQFF
many,TRBV20-1,NA,TRBJ2-1,TGCAGTGCTAGGCTTAGGTGGGGTGAGCAGTTCTTC,CSARLRWGEQFF
few,TRBV20-1,NA,TRBJ2-7,TGCAGTGCTAGAGGGGCTAGCCCCTACGAGCAGTACTTC,CSARGASPYEQYF
few,TRBV10-1,NA,TRBJ2-1,TGCGCCAGCAGTGGACACAATGAGCAGTTCTTC,CASSGHNEQFF
NA,TRBV14,TRBD1,TRBJ1-2,TGTGCCAGCAGCCCTATTGACAGGGTCCGCTATGGCTACACCTTC,CASSPIDRVRYGYTF
NA,TRBV10-3,NA,TRBJ1-6,TGTGCCAGCAGGGAGACAGCTAATTCACCCCTCCACTTT,CASRETANSPLHF
NA,TRBV7-9,NA,TRBJ1-1,TGTGCCAGCAGCTCCGGACTACCCGGGACTGAAGCTTTCTTT,CASSSGLPGTEAFF
many,TRBV20-1,TRBD1,TRBJ2-7,TGCAGTGCTGGCGGAAAGACGGGACAGACCGAGCAGTACTTC,CSAGGKTGQTEQYF
once,TRBV24-1,NA,TRBJ2-5,TGTGCCACCAGTGATCCGGACACCAGACGGGAGACCCAGTACTTC,CATSDPDTRRETQYF
many,TRBV20-1,NA,TRBJ2-7,TGCAGTGTCGTAAATCAGGGACTCGTGTCCTACGAGCAGTACTTC,CSVVNQGLVSYEQYF
NA,TRBV20-1,NA,TRBJ1-2,TGCACCCTTTCGGGCTACACCTTC,CTLSGYTF
many,TRBV4-2,NA,TRBJ1-3,TGTGCCAGCAGCCAAGATCTCAGGGTGACTATTAACACCATATATTTT,CASSQDLRVTINTIYF
NA,TRBV13,NA,TRBJ1-2,TGTGCCAGCAGCTCCCATTCGGGGGCTTACTATGGCTACACCTTC,CASSSHSGAYYGYTF
once,TRBV5-1,NA,TRBJ2-2,TGCGCCAGCAGAGCTGGGAGGCGCACCGGGGAGCTGTTTTTT,CASRAGRRTGELFF
many,TRBV24-1,TRBD1,TRBJ2-7,TGTGCCACCAGTGGCCTACCGGGACAGGAGCCCTACGAGCAGTACTTC,CATSGLPGQEPYEQYF
NA,TRBV19,NA,TRBJ2-7,TGTGCCAGTAGTGTGGGACGGTATTACGAGCAGTACTTC,CASSVGRYYEQYF
NA,TRBV7-2,NA,TRBJ1-6,TGTGCCAGCAGCATACTGGACAGCAATTCACCCCTCCACTTT,CASSILDSNSPLHF
NA,TRBV29-1,NA,TRBJ2-5,TGCAGCGTTGGAAGGGGGACGGGAGTCCAAGAGACCCAGTACTTC,CSVGRGTGVQETQYF
once,TRBV9,TRBD2,TRBJ2-5,TGTGCCAGCAGCGTCGGTAGCGGGAGTCGGGAGACCCAGTACTTC,CASSVGSGSRETQYF
NA,TRBV19,NA,TRBJ2-7,TGTGCCAGTAGCGAGGGCGGGATCAAAGACGAGCAGTACTTC,CASSEGGIKDEQYF
NA,TRBV29-1,TRBD1,TRBJ2-3,TGCAGCGGCAACCAGGGGGCCACAGATACGCAGTATTTT,CSGNQGATDTQYF
many,TRBV5-5,NA,TRBJ1-3,TGTGCCAGCAGCTCCCTTCAGGGTGACGGAAACACCATATATTTT,CASSSLQGDGNTIYF
NA,TRBV20-1,NA,TRBJ2-5,TGCAGTGCTATCCTTCTGACAGACCAAGAGACCCAGTACTTC,CSAILLTDQETQYF
NA,TRBV11-1,NA,TRBJ2-3,TGTGCCAGCAGCTTAGCAAGTGGGGCCTTCCGTTGGAATACGCAGTATTTT,CASSLASGAFRWNTQYF
once,TRBV7-3,NA,TRBJ1-2,TGTGCCAGCAGCCCCACGCCAGGCGGTAACTATGGCTACACCTTC,CASSPTPGGNYGYTF
NA,TRBV3-1,NA,TRBJ2-5,TGTGCCAGCAGCCAAGATGTCGGGCCAGAGACCCAGTACTTC,CASSQDVGPETQYF
NA,TRBV7-8,TRBD2,TRBJ2-1,TGTGCCAGCAGCTTAGATGGGACTAGGTCGAATGAGCAGTTCTTC,CASSLDGTRSNEQFF
few,TRBV19,TRBD1,TRBJ2-3,TGTGCCAGCACTACGGGACAGGAACGAGATACGCAGTATTTT,CASTTGQERDTQYF
NA,TRBV28,NA,TRBJ1-1,TGTGCCAGCAGTTCCCCTCTTCCGATTTTCGGTTTCTTT,CASSSPLPIFGFF
NA,TRBV9,NA,TRBJ1-6,TGTGCCAGCAGCGCCAATAATTCACCCCTCCACTTT,CASSANNSPLHF
few,TRBV24-1,TRBD2,TRBJ2-3,TGTGCCACCAGTGACTCGACTAGCGGGGACTGGGGAGATACGCAGTATTTT,CATSDSTSGDWGDTQYF
many,TRBV19,NA,TRBJ1-1,TGTGCCAGTAGTATTCTAAAGGACAGACCCATCGCCAAAGCTTTCTTT,CASSILKDRPIAKAFF
NA,TRBV19,TRBD1,TRBJ1-5,TGTGCCAGTAGTCCCAAGGGGACAGGGAGTCAGCCCCAGCATTTT,CASSPKGTGSQPQHF
few,TRBV6-2/TRBV6-3,TRBD2,TRBJ2-1,TGTGCCAGCAGTCACTGGACTAGCGGACTCTACAATGAGCAGTTCTTC,CASSHWTSGLYNEQFF
NA,TRBV19,NA,TRBJ1-6,TGTGCCAGTAGAACTTCAGGGAATTCACCCCTCCACTTT,CASRTSGNSPLHF